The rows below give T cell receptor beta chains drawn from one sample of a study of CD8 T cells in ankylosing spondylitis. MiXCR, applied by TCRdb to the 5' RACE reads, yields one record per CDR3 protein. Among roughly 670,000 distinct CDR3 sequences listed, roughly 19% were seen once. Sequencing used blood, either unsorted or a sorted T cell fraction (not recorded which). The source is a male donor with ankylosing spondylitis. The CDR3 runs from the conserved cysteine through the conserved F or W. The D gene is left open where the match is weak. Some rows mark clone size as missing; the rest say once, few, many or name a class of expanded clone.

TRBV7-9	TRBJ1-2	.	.	TGTGCCAGCAGCCCAGGGGTCCACTATTGCTACACCTTC	CASSPGVHYCYTF
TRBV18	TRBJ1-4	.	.	TGTGCCACCACCGGCAGTGGGCGCGAGGGTGAAAAACTGTTTTTT	CATTGSGREGEKLFF
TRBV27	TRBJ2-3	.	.	TGTGCCAGCAGAGGGGACATCTATACGCAGTATTTT	CASRGDIYTQYF
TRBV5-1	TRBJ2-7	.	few	TGCGCCAGCAGCCTGGGTGCGGGGCCCGAGCAGTACTTC	CASSLGAGPEQYF
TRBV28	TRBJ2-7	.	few	TGTGCCAGCAGACCTCCCGGGGACCCCTACGAGCAGTACTTC	CASRPPGDPYEQYF
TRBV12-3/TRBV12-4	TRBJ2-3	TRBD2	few	TGTGCCAGCAGTTTCGGACTAGCGGGAATGGATACGCAGTATTTT	CASSFGLAGMDTQYF
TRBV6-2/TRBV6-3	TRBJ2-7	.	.	TGTGCCAGCAGGAGAGGACCTTTCGAGCAGTACTTC	CASRRGPFEQYF
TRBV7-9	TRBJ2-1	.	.	TGTGCCAGCAGCTCGACCGGGGCCTTAGGGAACAATGAGCAGTTCTTC	CASSSTGALGNNEQFF
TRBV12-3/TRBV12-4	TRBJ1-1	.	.	TGTGCCAGCAGGCGGGTCTGGGGGTCAAACACTGAAGCTTTCTTT	CASRRVWGSNTEAFF
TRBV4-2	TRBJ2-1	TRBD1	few	TGTGCCAGCAGCCATCAACCGGGACAGGGGGTTACTAGGTCGAATGAGCAGTTCTTC	CASSHQPGQGVTRSNEQFF
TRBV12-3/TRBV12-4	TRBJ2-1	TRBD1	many	TGTGCCAGCAGTTTAGGTGGACAGGGTGGGCAGTTCTTC	CASSLGGQGGQFF
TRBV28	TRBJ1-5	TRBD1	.	TGTGCCACCTCAGGACAGGGAGGCGACTGGAATCAGCCCCAGCATTTT	CATSGQGGDWNQPQHF
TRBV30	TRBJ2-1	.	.	TGTGCCTGGGCTGGCGTGAGCTCCTACAATGAGCAGTTCTTC	CAWAGVSSYNEQFF
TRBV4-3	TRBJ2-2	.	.	TGCGCCAGCAGCCAATTTGGGACCGGGGAGCTGTTTTTT	CASSQFGTGELFF
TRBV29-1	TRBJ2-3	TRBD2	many	TGCAGCGTGTTAGCGGGAGCCACCGTTACGCAGTATTTT	CSVLAGATVTQYF
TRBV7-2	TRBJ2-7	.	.	TGTGCCAGCAGCTTATTGTCCCCCTACGAGCAGTACTTC	CASSLLSPYEQYF
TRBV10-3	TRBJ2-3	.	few	TGTGCCATCAGTGGACCCCAAACAGATACGCAGTATTTT	CAISGPQTDTQYF
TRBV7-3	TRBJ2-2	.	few	TGTGCCAGCAGCGAACCCGGGTCCGGGGAGCTGTTTTTT	CASSEPGSGELFF
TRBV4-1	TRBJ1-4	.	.	TGCGCCAGCAGCACCCATACAATTAATGAAAAACTGTTTTTT	CASSTHTINEKLFF
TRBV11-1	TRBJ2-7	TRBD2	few	TGTGCCAGCAGCACCTCTAGCGGAAGCTCCTACGAGCAGTACTTC	CASSTSSGSSYEQYF
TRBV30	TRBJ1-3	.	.	TGTGCCTGGAGTCCTAGGGGCTCTGGAAACACCATATATTTT	CAWSPRGSGNTIYF
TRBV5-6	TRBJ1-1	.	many	TGTGCCAGCAGCATCCGGCAAGCGGCTTTCTTT	CASSIRQAAFF
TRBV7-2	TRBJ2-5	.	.	TGTGCCAGCAGCTTAGCGCGGGCTATCGGGGAGACCCAGTACTTC	CASSLARAIGETQYF
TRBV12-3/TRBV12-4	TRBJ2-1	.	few	TGTGCCAGCAGGGGGGGGGGCCGCGGGAATGAGCAGTTCTTC	CASRGGGRGNEQFF
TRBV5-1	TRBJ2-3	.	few	TGCGCCAGCAGCTTGGCGACCGGGCTGGATACGCAGTATTTT	CASSLATGLDTQYF
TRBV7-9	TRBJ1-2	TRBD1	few	TGTGCCAGCAGCCCCATAGAAAAGGGGGCTTTTGGCTACACCTTC	CASSPIEKGAFGYTF
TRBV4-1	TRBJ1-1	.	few	TGCGCCAGCAGCCATCCCGGACAGCCGTACCCTGAAGCTTTCTTT	CASSHPGQPYPEAFF
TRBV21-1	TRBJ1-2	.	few	TGTGCCAGCAGCACCCGGACAGGGCTACAGGGCTACACCTTC	CASSTRTGLQGYTF
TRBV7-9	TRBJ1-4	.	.	TGTGCCAGCAGCATTTCCACAGGGAAGAGTGAAAAACTGTTTTTT	CASSISTGKSEKLFF
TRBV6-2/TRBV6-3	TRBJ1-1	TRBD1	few	TGTGCCAGCAGTTACTCGACAGGGGCAGGCACTGAAGCTTTCTTT	CASSYSTGAGTEAFF
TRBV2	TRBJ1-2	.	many	TGTGCCAGCAGTGATCGTCACATCTATGGCTACACCTTC	CASSDRHIYGYTF
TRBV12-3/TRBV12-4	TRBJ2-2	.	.	TGTGCCAGTTCAGTGAGGGACGGGGAGCTGTTTTTT	CASSVRDGELFF
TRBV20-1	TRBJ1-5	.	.	TGCAGTGCGGATAACGCCAGGGACAATCAGCCCCAGCATTTT	CSADNARDNQPQHF
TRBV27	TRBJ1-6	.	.	TGTGCCAGCAGTTCCCGGGACCGGGGGGGGTTTGATTCACCCCTCCACTTT	CASSSRDRGGFDSPLHF
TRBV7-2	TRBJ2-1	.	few	TGTGCCAGCAGCCAGACAGCGCGCTCCTACAATGAGCAGTTCTTC	CASSQTARSYNEQFF
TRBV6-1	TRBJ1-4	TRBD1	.	TGTGCCAGTATGGACAGGCGAAATGAAAAACTGTTTTTT	CASMDRRNEKLFF
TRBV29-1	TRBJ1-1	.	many	TGCAGCGTTATGGCAGGCCAGAACACTGAAGCTTTCTTT	CSVMAGQNTEAFF
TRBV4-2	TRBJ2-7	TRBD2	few	TGTGCCAGCAGCCAGGACACTAGCGGGCTAGCCTACGAGCAGTACTTC	CASSQDTSGLAYEQYF
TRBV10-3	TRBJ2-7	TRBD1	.	TGTGCCAGCGGACGGCCAGGGGGCTACGAGCAGTACTTC	CASGRPGGYEQYF
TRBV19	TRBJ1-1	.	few	TGTGCCAGTAGTGTTACAGGTGGAGACACTGAAGCTTTCTTT	CASSVTGGDTEAFF
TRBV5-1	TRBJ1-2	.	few	TGCGCCAGCAGCTTGTATGGACAGCCTGGCTACACCTTC	CASSLYGQPGYTF
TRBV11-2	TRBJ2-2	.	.	TGTGCCAGCAGCTTGACTACCTTATTTACCGGGGAGCTGTTTTTT	CASSLTTLFTGELFF
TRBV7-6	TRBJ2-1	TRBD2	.	TGTGCCAGCAGCGCTCGACTAGCGGGAGTAGATGAGCAGTTCTTC	CASSARLAGVDEQFF
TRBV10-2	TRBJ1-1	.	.	TGCGCCAGCAGGGTCTACCCGACTAACACTGAAGCTTTCTTT	CASRVYPTNTEAFF
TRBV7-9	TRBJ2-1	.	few	TGTGCCAGCAGCCCCAGACAATCCTACAATGAGCAGTTCTTC	CASSPRQSYNEQFF
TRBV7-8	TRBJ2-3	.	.	TGTGCCAGCAGATGGGGGCGGGAGATCTCAGATACGCAGTATTTT	CASRWGREISDTQYF
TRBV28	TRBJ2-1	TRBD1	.	TGTGCCAGCAGAACAGGGGGTTATGAGCAGTTCTTC	CASRTGGYEQFF
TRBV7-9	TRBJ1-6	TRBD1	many	TGTGCCAGCAGCGGACGACAGGGGGCGAATTCACCCCTCCACTTT	CASSGRQGANSPLHF
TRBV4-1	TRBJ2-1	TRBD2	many	TGCGCCAGCAGCCAAGATATCGGGGGGGTATACAATGAGCAGTTCTTC	CASSQDIGGVYNEQFF
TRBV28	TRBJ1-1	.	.	TGTGCCAGCAGTTTATCTAAAAGGGGGAACACTGAAGCTTTCTTT	CASSLSKRGNTEAFF
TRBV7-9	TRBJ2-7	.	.	TGTGCCAGCAGCTTCAGAACAAATTACGAGCAGTACTTC	CASSFRTNYEQYF
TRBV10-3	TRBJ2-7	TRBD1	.	TGTGCCATCGGGACAGGGAAGGAGGCCGAGCAGTACTTC	CAIGTGKEAEQYF
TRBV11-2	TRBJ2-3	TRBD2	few	TGTGCCAGCAGCTTTAGCGGGGCTGGGACAGATACGCAGTATTTT	CASSFSGAGTDTQYF
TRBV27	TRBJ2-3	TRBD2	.	TGTGCCAGCAGTTTAGTGACTAGCGGGAGGGGAAGTACGCAGTATTTT	CASSLVTSGRGSTQYF
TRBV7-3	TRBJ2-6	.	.	TGTGCCAGCAGCTTAACGTTCCCGGGGGCGGGTGGGGCCAACGTCCTGACTTTC	CASSLTFPGAGGANVLTF